The subject of this entry is one T cell receptor beta chain. J lost 3 bases, V lost 3 bases, and 4 bases had no gene match. CDR3 length: 14 amino acids. Looked up from germline, CDR1 is SGDLS and CDR2 is YYNGEE. Methods used by the authors: For nucleated cells, counts were estimated from reference gene primer amplification. Sequenced by immunoSEQ multiplex PCR; TCRdb stores in-frame clones only, minus some. From that table come the V and J calls and clone size; the DNA was used to work out D and trimming. Among 100,000 to 150,000 clones, around four fifths were seen once, and the ten largest hold approximately 12%. This entry is derived from a study of blood T cell repertoires in COVID-19. Study-wide background: The study drew acute and convalescent COVID-19 samples from the United States, Italy and Spain. T cells, B-cell-depleted T cells, or PBMCs provided the cDNA or gDNA that served as material.

The TCR sequence derives from a man aged 60-69 years with acute or convalescent COVID-19. The sequencing input was peripheral blood. V and J are TRBV9 and TRBJ1-1; 8 nucleotides line up with TRBD1. The CDR3 DNA is TGTGCCAGCAGCGCCACAGGGGGTTACACTGAAGCTTTCTTT. Translation gives CASSATGGYTEAFF.